This T cell receptor (beta chain) was sequenced for a study of blood T cell repertoires in COVID-19. At the level of the study: COVID-19 samples, acute and convalescent, were from the United States, Italy and Spain. T cells, B-cell-depleted T cells, or PBMCs provided the cDNA or gDNA that served as material.

Patients in Seattle were enrolled during active infection, then followed longitudinally. In its sample, this clone was seen a few times. The J segment lost 6 bases and the V segment lost 4 bases, leaving 7 bases of the junction unmatched. This CDR3 is 13 amino acids long. Germline V gives CDR1 SQVTM, CDR2 ANQGSEA. Per the original data handling: Reference gene primer amplification gave nucleated cell count estimates. The assay was immunoSEQ multiplex PCR, and TCRdb's table has in-frame clones only and misses some. V and J calls and clone size are as listed in that table; D and trimming were resolved from the DNA. The data hold approximately 180,000 clones, with roughly 79% observed a single time.

What was sequenced was peripheral blood. The TCR comes from a woman aged 80 or older with COVID-19, enrolled during active disease. V gene TRBV29-1 combines with J gene TRBJ1-1; TRBD1 aligns across 8 bases. CDR3 nucleotide sequence: TGCAGCGTTGCACTAAACAGGGGGGCTGAAGCTTTCTTT. Protein: CSVALNRGAEAFF.